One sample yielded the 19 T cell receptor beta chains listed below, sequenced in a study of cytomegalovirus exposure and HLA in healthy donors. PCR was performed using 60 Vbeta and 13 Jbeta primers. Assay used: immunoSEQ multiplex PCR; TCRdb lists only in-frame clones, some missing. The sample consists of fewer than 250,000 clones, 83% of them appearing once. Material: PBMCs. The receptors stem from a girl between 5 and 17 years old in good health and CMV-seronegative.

CDR3 sequence: CASSQDGPRGATPEEAFF. The DNA of the CDR3 is TGCGCCAGCAGCCAAGATGGCCCCAGGGGTGCCACCCCGGAGGAAGCTTTCTTT. The chain links TRBV4-1 to TRBJ1-1; D is perhaps TRBD1 (6 bases). Germline V gene sequence: CDR1 MGHRA, CDR2 YSYEKL. V was trimmed by 0 bases and J by 8 bases, leaving 25 bases between them. This CDR3 comprises 18 residues.

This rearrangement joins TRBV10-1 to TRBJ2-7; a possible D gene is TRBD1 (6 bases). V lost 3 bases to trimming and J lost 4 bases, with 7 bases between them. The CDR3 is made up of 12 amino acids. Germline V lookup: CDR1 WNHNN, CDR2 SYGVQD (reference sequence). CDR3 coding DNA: TGCGCCAGCAGTGACAGGGGTTACGAGCAGTACTTC. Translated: CASSDRGYEQYF.

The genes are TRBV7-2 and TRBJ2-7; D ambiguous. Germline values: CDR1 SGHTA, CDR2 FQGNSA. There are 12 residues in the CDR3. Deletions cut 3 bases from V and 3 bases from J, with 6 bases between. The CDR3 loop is CASSLSYYEQYF. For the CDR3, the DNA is TGTGCCAGCAGCTTGTCCTACTACGAGCAGTACTTC.

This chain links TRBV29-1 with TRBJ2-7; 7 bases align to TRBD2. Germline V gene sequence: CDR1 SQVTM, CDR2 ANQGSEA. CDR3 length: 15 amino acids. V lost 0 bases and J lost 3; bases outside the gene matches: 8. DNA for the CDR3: TGCAGCGTTGAAGATATTACGGGGAGGGACTACGAGCAGTACTTC. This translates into CSVEDITGRDYEQYF.

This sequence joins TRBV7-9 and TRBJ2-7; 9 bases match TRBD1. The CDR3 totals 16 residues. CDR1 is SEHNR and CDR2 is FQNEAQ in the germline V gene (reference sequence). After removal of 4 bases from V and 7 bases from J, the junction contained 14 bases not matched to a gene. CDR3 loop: CASSSATGTGLGEQYF. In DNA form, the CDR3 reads TGTGCCAGCAGCTCGGCCACCGGGACAGGGTTGGGAGAGCAGTACTTC.

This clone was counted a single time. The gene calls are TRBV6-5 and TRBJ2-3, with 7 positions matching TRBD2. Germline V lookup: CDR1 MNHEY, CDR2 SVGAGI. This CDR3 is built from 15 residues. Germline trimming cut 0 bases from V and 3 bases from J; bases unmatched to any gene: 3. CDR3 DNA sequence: TGTGCCAGCAGTTACTCAGCGGGAATAACAGATACGCAGTATTTT. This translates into CASSYSAGITDTQYF.

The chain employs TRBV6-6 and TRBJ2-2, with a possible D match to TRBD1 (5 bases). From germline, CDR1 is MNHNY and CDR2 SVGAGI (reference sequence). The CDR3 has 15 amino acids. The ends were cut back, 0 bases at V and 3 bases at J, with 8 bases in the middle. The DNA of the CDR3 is TGTGCCAGCAGTTACTCGATGGGGCACACCGGGGAGCTGTTTTTT. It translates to CASSYSMGHTGELFF.

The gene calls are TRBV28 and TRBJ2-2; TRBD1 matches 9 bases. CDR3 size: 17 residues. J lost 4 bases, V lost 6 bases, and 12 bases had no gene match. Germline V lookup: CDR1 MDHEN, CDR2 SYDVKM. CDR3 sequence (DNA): TGTGCCAGCAGCACCCTATACAGGGGGCGAGGCACCGGGGAGCTGTTTTTT. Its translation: CASSTLYRGRGTGELFF.

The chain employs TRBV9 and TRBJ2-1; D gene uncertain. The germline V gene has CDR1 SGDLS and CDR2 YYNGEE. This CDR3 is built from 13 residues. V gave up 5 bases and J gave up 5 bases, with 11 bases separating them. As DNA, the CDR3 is TGTGCCAGCAGGTATCTAGAAAACAATGAGCAGTTCTTC. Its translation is CASRYLENNEQFF.

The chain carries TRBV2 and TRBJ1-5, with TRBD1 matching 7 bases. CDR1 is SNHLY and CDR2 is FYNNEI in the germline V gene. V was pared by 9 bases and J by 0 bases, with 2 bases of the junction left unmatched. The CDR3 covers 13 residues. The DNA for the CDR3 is TGTGCCAGTACAGGGGATAGCAATCAGCCCCAGCATTTT. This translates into CASTGDSNQPQHF.

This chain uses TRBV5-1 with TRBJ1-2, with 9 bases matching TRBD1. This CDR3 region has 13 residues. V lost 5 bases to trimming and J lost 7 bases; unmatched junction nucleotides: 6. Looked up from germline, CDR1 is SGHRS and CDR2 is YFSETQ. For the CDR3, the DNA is TGCGCCAGCAGACAGACAGGGGGTGTTGGCTACACCTTC. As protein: CASRQTGGVGYTF. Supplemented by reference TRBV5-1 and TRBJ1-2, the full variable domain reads KAGVTQTPRYLIKTRGQQVTLSCSPISGHRSVSWYQQTPGQGLQFLFEYFSETQRNKGNFPGRFSGRQFSNSRSEMNVSTLELGDSALYLCASRQTGGVGYTFGSGTRLTVV.

Here the CDR3 DNA reads TGTGCCAGCAGCTGGGGGGGGGTAGCTGAAGCTTTCTTT. This codes for CASSWGGVAEAFF. This rearrangement joins TRBV5-7 to TRBJ1-1, with D perhaps TRBD1 (5 bases). TRBV5-7 is labeled an ORF, and its function is uncertain. The CDR3 spans 13 residues. The V and J ends lost 3 bases and 6 bases respectively, with 12 bases between them.

The CDR3 DNA sequence: TGTGCCAGCAGCTTAACAGGGGGTTACGATACGCAGTATTTT. It encodes CASSLTGGYDTQYF. The chain carries TRBV7-2 and TRBJ2-3; 8 nucleotides match TRBD1. The germline V gene has CDR1 SGHTA and CDR2 FQGNSA. The CDR3 is 14 residues long. V shed 2 bases, J shed 6 bases, and the junction held 4 bases outside the gene matches.

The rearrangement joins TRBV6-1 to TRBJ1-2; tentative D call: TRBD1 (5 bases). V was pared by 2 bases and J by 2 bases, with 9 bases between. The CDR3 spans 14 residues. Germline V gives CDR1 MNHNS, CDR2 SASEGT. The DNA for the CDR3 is TGTGCCAGCAGTGAACAGGGATTCAACTATGGCTACACCTTC. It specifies CASSEQGFNYGYTF.

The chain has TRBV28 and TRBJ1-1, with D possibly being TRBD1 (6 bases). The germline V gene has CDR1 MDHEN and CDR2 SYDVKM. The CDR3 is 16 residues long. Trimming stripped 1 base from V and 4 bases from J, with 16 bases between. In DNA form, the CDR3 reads TGTGCCAGCAGTTTATTAGGACAGCTAACGAGCACTGAAGCTTTCTTT. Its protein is CASSLLGQLTSTEAFF.

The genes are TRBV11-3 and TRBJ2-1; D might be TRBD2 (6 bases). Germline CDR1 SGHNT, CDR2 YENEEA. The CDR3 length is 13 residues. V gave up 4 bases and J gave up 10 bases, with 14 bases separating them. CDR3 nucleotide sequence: TGTGCCAGCAGCTCGGTTAGCGGTCAAGAGCAGTTCTTC. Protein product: CASSSVSGQEQFF.

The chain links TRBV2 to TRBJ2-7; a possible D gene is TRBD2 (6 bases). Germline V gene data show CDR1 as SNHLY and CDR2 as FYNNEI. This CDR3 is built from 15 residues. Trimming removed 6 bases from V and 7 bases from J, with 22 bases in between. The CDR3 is CASRIAPGAREEQYF. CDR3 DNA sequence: TGTGCCAGCAGGATCGCACCCGGGGCTCGGGAGGAGCAGTACTTC.

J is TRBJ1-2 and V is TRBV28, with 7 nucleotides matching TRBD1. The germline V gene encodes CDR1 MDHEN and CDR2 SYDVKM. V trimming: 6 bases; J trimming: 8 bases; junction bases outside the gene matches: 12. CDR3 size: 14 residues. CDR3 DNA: TGTGCCAGCAGGGCAGGGGGTGGGCCTAGAGGCTACACCTTC. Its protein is CASRAGGGPRGYTF.

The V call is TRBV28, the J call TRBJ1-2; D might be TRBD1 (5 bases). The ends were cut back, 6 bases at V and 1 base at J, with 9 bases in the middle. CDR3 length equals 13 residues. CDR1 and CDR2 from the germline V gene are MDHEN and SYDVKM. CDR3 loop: CASSRDSNYGYTF. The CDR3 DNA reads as TGTGCCAGCAGCCGTGACAGTAACTATGGCTACACCTTC.